One T cell receptor beta chain is described in this entry. Germline assignment: CDR1 SSHAT and CDR2 FNYEAQ (reference sequence). The CDR3 contains 14 residues. The V end lost 1 base, the J end lost 7 bases, and 14 bases lay between the germline ends. Per the original methods: Reference gene primers were amplified, and this amplification served to estimate nucleated cell counts. TCRdb's copy holds only in-frame clones and misses some; the assay was immunoSEQ multiplex PCR. From that table come the V and J calls and clone size; the DNA was used to work out D and trimming. In the table there are around 70,000 clones, around nine tenths of which are singletons. This sample is drawn from a study of blood T cell repertoires in COVID-19. Across the study: Donors in the United States, Italy and Spain gave samples during acute or convalescent COVID-19. Sources were T cells, B-cell-depleted T cells, or PBMCs; the material itself was cDNA or gDNA.

The sequenced sample consisted of peripheral blood. The rearrangement joins TRBV7-7 to TRBJ2-7, with TRBD1 as a possible D gene (6 bases). The source of this sequence is a man in his 60s with acute or convalescent COVID-19. The CDR3 sequence: CASSLDRADSEQYF. The CDR3 region has the DNA TGTGCCAGCAGCTTAGACAGGGCAGACTCGGAGCAGTACTTC.